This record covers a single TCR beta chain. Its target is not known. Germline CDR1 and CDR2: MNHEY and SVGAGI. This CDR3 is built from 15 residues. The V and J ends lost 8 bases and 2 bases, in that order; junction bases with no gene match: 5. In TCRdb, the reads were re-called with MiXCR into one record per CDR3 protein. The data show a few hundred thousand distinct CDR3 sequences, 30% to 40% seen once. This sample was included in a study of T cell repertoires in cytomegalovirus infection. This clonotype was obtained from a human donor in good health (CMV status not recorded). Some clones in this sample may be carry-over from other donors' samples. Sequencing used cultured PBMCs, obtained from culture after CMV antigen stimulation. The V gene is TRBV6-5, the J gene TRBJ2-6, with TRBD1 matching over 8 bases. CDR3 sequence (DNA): TGTGCCAGCGCCCAACAGGGGGCTGGGGCCAACGTCCTGACTTTC. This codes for CASAQQGAGANVLTF.